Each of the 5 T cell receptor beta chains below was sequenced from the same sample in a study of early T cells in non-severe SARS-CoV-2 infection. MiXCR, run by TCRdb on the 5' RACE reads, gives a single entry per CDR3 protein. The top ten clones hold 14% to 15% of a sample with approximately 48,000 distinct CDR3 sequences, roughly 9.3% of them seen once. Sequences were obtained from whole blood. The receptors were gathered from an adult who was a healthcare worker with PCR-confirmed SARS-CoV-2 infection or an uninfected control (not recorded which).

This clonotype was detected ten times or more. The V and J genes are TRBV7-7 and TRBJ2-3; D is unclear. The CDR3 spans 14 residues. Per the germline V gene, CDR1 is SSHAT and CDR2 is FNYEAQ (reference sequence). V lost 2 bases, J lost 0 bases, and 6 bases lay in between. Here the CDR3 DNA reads TGTGCCAGCAGCTTACACAGCAGCACAGATACGCAGTATTTT. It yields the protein CASSLHSSTDTQYF.

The DNA of the CDR3 is TGTGCCAGCAGTTACTTTTATCCGGGACTAGCGGGACAAGAGACCCAGTACTTC. Protein product: CASSYFYPGLAGQETQYF. This chain links TRBV6-5 with TRBJ2-5, with 13 bases that match TRBD2. From germline, CDR1 is MNHEY and CDR2 SVGAGI. The CDR3 is 18 residues long. V lost 1 base and J lost 2; bases outside the gene matches: 7.

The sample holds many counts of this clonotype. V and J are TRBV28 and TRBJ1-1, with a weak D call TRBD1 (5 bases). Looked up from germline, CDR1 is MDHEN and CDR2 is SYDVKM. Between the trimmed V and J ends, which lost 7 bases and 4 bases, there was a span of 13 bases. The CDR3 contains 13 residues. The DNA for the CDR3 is TGTGCCAGCAACTGGGGGGAGGGCACTGAAGCTTTCTTT. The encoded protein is CASNWGEGTEAFF. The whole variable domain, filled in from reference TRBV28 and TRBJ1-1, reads DVKVTQSSRYLVKRTGEKVFLECVQDMDHENMFWYRQDPGLGLRLIYFSYDVKMKEKGDIPEGYSVSREKKERFSLILESASTNQTSMYLCASNWGEGTEAFFGQGTRLTVV.

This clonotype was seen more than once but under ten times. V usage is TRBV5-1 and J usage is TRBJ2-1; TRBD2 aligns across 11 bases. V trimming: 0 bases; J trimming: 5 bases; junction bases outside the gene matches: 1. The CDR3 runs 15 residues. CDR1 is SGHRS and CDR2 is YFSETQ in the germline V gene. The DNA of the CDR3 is TGCGCCAGCAGCTTGGAGGGACTAGCGGACAATGAGCAGTTCTTC. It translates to CASSLEGLADNEQFF.

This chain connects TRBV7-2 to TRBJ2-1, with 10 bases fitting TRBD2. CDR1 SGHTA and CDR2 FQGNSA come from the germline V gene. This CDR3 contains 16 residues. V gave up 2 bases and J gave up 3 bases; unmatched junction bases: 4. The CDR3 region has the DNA TGTGCCAGCAGCTTAAGGCTAGCGGGAGTCTACAATGAGCAGTTCTTC. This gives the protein CASSLRLAGVYNEQFF.